The clone carrying this TCR beta chain was observed a handful of times. Its specificity is not known. Per germline, CDR1 MRHNA and CDR2 SNTAGT. The junction had 10 bases not matched to a gene; V was cut back by 6 bases and J by 4 bases. The CDR3 length is 16 residues. The data are from a study of T cells in Graves' hyperthyroidism and ophthalmopathy. Amplification targeted TCR beta CDR3 regions from RNA transcripts. With the HTBI primer set, the TCR CDR3 went through a first round of RT-PCR. From the multiplex PCR reads, TCRdb called clonotypes with MiXCR, one entry per CDR3 protein. Altogether around 300,000 distinct CDR3 sequences are present, about 15% being singletons, with the ten largest covering around 30%. Lactation, pregnancy, other autoimmune disease or uncontrolled infection led to exclusion of patients. Findings and caveats of the study: Using 13 V-J features, a model discriminated ophthalmopathy from stable hyperthyroidism.

The chain carries TRBV6-4 and TRBJ2-2, with 8 bases fitting TRBD1. The material sequenced was blood. The origin of this receptor is a woman between 50 and 59 years old with Graves' hyperthyroidism that later progressed to Graves' ophthalmopathy. The CDR3 region has the DNA TGTGCCAGCAGGAGGGGTGGACAGGGAACCACCGGGGAGCTGTTTTTT. Encoded protein: CASRRGGQGTTGELFF.